This T cell receptor beta chain was profiled in a study of blood T cell repertoires in COVID-19. Profiled with immunoSEQ multiplex PCR; TCRdb holds only in-frame clones, not every one. The table has some 170,000 clones, around four fifths seen once. Germline CDR1 LNHDA, CDR2 SQIVND (reference sequence). V was clipped by 6 bases and J by 8 bases, with 32 bases between them. The CDR3 runs 19 residues. The sequenced material came from PBMCs or T cells enriched from blood (not recorded which). The rearrangement joins TRBV19 to TRBJ1-3; tentative D call: TRBD1 (5 bases). This TCR was recovered from a woman in her forties or fifties who had recovered from COVID-19. The CDR3 region has the DNA TGTGCCAGTAGCTCCCAGGACATGAATACAGACGCTCATGGGGACACCATATATTTT. Its translation: CASSSQDMNTDAHGDTIYF.